This TCR beta chain stems from a study of radiation and T cells in renal cell carcinoma. Notes on this clone: The target antigen is unknown.

General study findings and limits: From baseline, blood top tumor clonotypes peaked at 2 weeks post-radiation. Pretreatment tumor biopsies were lacking, so baseline clonotypes are unknown.

V was pared by 5 bases and J by 5 bases, with 17 bases of the junction left unmatched. Germline V CDR1 and CDR2: SEHNR, FQNEAQ (reference sequence). The CDR3 sequence is 17 residues long. The table came from immunoSEQ multiplex PCR; TCRdb's copy has only in-frame clones and leaves some out. The sample lists fewer than 200,000 clones, about nine tenths occurring once. The time point denotes: blood 4 weeks post-SBRT, at nephrectomy. Sample treatment: 15 Gy SBRT to primary tumor, nephrectomy 4 weeks later. This chain joins TRBV7-9 and TRBJ2-7, with TRBD2 matching over 8 bases. The sequence derives from a woman between 50 and 59 years old with renal cell carcinoma. The sequencing used blood, collected from a patient whose treatment included radiotherapy and nephrectomy. This chain's CDR3 is CASSPRNFGGAKNEQYF. DNA for the CDR3: TGTGCCAGCAGCCCCCGGAATTTCGGGGGGGCGAAAAACGAGCAGTACTTC.